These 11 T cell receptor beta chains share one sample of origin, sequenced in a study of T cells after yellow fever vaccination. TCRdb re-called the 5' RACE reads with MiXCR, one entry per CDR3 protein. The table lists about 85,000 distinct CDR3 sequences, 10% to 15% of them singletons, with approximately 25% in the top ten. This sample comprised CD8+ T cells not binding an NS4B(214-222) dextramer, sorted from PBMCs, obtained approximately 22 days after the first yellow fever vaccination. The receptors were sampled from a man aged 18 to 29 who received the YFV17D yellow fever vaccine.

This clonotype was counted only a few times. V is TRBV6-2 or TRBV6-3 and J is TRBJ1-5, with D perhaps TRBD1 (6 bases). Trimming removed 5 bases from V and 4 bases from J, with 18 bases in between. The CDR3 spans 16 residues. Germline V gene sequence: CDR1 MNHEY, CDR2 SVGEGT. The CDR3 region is CASSPLQGGGNQPQHF. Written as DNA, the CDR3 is TGTGCCAGCAGTCCCCTACAGGGAGGAGGAAATCAGCCCCAGCATTTT.

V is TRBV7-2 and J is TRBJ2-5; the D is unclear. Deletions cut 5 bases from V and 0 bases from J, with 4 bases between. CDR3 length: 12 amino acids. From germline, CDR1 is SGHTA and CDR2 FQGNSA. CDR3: CASSKHQETQYF. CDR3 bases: TGTGCCAGCAGCAAACACCAAGAGACCCAGTACTTC.

The CDR3 loop reads CASTRAAGANVLTF. CDR3 nucleotide sequence: TGTGCCAGCACGAGGGCGGCTGGGGCCAACGTCCTGACTTTC. The chain uses TRBV2 and TRBJ2-6, with D perhaps TRBD2 (5 bases). There are 14 residues in the CDR3. CDR1 and CDR2 (germline): SNHLY, FYNNEI. Trimming cost V 7 bases and J 2 bases, with 9 bases left between them.

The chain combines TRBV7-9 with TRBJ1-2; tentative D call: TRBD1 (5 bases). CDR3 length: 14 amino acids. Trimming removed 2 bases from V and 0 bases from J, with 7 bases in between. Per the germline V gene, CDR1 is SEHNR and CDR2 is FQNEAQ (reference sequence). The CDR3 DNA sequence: TGTGCCAGCAGCTTATCGACAGCTAACTATGGCTACACCTTC. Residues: CASSLSTANYGYTF.

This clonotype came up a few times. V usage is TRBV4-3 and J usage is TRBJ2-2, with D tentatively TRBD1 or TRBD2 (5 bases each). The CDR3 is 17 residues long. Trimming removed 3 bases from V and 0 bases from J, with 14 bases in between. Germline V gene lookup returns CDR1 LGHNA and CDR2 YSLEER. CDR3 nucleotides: TGCGCCAGCAGCCACTCTCCGGGACGGTCGAACACCGGGGAGCTGTTTTTT. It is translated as CASSHSPGRSNTGELFF.

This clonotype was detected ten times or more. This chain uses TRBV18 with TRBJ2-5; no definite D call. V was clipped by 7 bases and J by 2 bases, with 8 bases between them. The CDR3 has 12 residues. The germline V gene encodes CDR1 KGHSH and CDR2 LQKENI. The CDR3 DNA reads TGTGCCAGCTGTGACTTTCAAGAGACCCAGTACTTC. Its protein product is CASCDFQETQYF.

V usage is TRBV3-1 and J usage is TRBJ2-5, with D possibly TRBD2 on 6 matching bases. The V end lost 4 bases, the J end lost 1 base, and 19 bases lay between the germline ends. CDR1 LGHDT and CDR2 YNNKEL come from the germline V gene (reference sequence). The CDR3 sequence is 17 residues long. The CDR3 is CASSPPGAGRIQETQYF. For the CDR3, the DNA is TGTGCCAGCAGCCCCCCTGGGGCGGGGAGAATCCAAGAGACCCAGTACTTC.

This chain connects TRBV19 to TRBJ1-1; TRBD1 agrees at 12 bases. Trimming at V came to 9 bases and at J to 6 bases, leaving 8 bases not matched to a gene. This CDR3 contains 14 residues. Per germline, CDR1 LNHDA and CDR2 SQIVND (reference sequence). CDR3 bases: TGTGCCAGCGAGTGGGGACAGGGGGCCGCTGAAGCTTTCTTT. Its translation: CASEWGQGAAEAFF.

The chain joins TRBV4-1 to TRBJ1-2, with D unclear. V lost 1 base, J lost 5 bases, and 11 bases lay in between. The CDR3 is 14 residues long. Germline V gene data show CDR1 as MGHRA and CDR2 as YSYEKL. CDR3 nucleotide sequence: TGCGCCAGCAGCCAAGTACAGATCTTTTATGGCTACACCTTC. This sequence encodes CASSQVQIFYGYTF.

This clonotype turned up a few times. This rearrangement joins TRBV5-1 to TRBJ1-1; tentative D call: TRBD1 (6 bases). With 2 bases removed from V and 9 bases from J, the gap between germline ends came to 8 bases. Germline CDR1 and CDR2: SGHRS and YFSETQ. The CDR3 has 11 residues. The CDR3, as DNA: TGCGCCAGCAGCTTCGGGGGCAAAGCTTTCTTT. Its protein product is CASSFGGKAFF.

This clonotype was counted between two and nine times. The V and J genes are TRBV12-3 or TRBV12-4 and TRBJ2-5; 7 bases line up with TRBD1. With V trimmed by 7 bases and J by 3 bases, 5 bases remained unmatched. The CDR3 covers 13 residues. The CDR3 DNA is TGTGCCAGCACCGCCGGGACAGAAGAGACCCAGTACTTC. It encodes CASTAGTEETQYF.